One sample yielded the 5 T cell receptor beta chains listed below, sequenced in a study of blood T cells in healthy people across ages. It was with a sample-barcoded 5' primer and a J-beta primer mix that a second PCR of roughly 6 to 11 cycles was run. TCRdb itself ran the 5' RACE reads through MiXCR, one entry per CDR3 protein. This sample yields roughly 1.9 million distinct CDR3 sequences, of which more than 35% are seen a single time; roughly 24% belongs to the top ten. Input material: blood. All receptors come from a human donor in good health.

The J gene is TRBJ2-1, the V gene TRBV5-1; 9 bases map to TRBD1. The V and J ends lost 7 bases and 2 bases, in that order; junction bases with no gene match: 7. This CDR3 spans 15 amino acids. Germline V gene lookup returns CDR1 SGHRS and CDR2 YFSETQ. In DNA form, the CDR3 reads TGCGCCAGCGCCCCGGGACAGGGACCCTACAATGAGCAGTTCTTC. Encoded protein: CASAPGQGPYNEQFF.

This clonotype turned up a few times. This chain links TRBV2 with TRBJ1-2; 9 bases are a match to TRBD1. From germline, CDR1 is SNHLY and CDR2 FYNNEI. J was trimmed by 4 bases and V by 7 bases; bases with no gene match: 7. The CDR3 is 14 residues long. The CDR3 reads CASNNRGQGYGYTF. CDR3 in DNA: TGTGCCAGCAATAACAGGGGGCAAGGCTATGGCTACACCTTC.

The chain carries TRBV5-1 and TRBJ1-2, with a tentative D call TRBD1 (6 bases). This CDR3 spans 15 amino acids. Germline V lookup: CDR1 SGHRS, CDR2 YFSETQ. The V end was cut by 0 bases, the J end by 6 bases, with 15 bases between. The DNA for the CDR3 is TGCGCCAGCAGCTTGGGGCCCGGGGGCGCGGATGGCTACACCTTC. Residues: CASSLGPGGADGYTF.

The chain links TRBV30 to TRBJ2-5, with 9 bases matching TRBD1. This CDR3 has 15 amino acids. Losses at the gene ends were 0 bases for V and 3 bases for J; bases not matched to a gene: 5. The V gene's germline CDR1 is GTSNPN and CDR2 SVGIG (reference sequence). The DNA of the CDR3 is TGTGCCTGGAGTGTAAACAGGGGGCTTAAAGAGACCCAGTACTTC. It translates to CAWSVNRGLKETQYF.

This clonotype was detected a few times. The CDR3 DNA sequence: TGTGCCAGCAGCCCAACCGGGACAGCCTCTGGGGCCAACGTCCTGACTTTC. This gives the protein CASSPTGTASGANVLTF. J is TRBJ2-6 and V is TRBV7-2, with 7 positions matching TRBD1. This CDR3 has 17 residues. Germline values: CDR1 SGHTA, CDR2 FQGNSA. Trimming at V came to 5 bases and at J to 0 bases, leaving 7 bases not matched to a gene.